This TCR beta chain appears in the sequencing data of a study of Ad26.COV2.S vaccination and SARS-CoV-2 variants. Study in general: This donor came from the COV1001 trial of Ad26.COV2.S. Into the muscle, Ad26.COV2.S was dosed once or twice, 56 days apart.

Clones were sequenced by immunoSEQ multiplex PCR, and TCRdb holds only the in-frame ones, with some missing. The sample shows over 450,000 clones, 80% to 90% of them seen only once. Overall study results and limits: After vaccination, reports described spike-specific CD8+ and CD4+ T cell responses as showing substantial breadth. Comparability of non-spike TCR breadth was observed across vaccine and placebo recipients.

CDR1 is MGHRA and CDR2 is YSYEKL in the germline V gene. V lost 5 bases and J lost 8, with 13 bases in between. The CDR3 is 14 residues long. Concerning this clone: The antigen is not known.

As for treatment: some 20 received Ad26.COV2.S at low or high dose, single or two shots; several received placebo; per-sample allocation not given. Collection of samples fell on day 63 after the first vaccine or placebo injection. The V call is TRBV4-1, the J call TRBJ1-6; D gene ambiguous. Sample: peripheral blood, taken in a trial of Ad26.COV2.S vaccine versus placebo. This clonotype originated in a person between 18 and 65 years old who received the Ad26.COV2.S COVID-19 vaccine or a placebo. CDR3 amino acids: CASSSPVAHSPLHF. CDR3 sequence (DNA): TGCGCCAGCAGCTCCCCCGTGGCGCATTCACCCCTCCACTTT.